These T cell receptor beta chains were read from a single sample in a study of cytomegalovirus exposure and HLA in healthy donors. Generated by immunoSEQ multiplex PCR, the TCRdb table keeps only in-frame clones and is missing some. The data hold 90,000 to 150,000 clones, with about 73% observed a single time. Sequenced material: PBMCs. The receptor set was obtained from a middle-aged woman in good health and CMV-seronegative. Both conserved end residues are part of each CDR3. D genes are given only for firm matches.

D	J	V	DNA	CDR3
TRBD2	TRBJ2-5	TRBV10-3	TGTGCCACCAACATAGCGGGAGCGGGTGAGACCCAGTACTTC	CATNIAGAGETQYF
TRBD2	TRBJ2-3	TRBV10-3	TGTGCCATCAGTGGTGAACGTAGCGGGGAAGCCCTCGCGGGAACAGATACGCAGTATTTT	CAISGERSGEALAGTDTQYF
TRBD1	TRBJ1-4	TRBV7-9	TGTGCCAGCAGCTCGACAGGGGCTTGGGAAAAACTGTTTTTT	CASSSTGAWEKLFF
NA	TRBJ1-1	TRBV7-9	TGTGCCAGCAGCTTAGAGGGGCGGGACGGATCGAACACTGAAGCTTTCTTT	CASSLEGRDGSNTEAFF
TRBD1	TRBJ1-2	TRBV6-6	TGTGCCACCAGGCCGGGACAGGGACCCTATGGCTACACCTTC	CATRPGQGPYGYTF
TRBD2	TRBJ2-3	TRBV9	TGTGCCAGCAGCGTAGGGCCTAGCGGGAGCACAGATACGCAGTATTTT	CASSVGPSGSTDTQYF
NA	TRBJ2-2	TRBV7-2	TGTGCCAGCAGCCGCACTACAGGGTTGGCCACCGGGGAGCTGTTTTTT	CASSRTTGLATGELFF
TRBD1	TRBJ1-3	TRBV5-4	TGTGCCAGCAGCTTGGACCCGGGACAGTCACTCTCTGGAAACACCATATATTTT	CASSLDPGQSLSGNTIYF
TRBD2	TRBJ2-1	TRBV7-6	TGTGCCAGCAGCTTACGGACTAGCGGGCCGAGCTCCTACAATGAGCAGTTCTTC	CASSLRTSGPSSYNEQFF
TRBD1	TRBJ1-1	TRBV29-1	TGCAGCGTGACCGGGACAGGGAACACTGAAGCTTTCTTT	CSVTGTGNTEAFF
TRBD2	TRBJ2-5	TRBV6-6	TGTGCCACAAGCGGGAGGGCCGGGCAAGAGACCCAGTACTTC	CATSGRAGQETQYF